This is a list of T cell receptor beta chains from one sample in a study of blood T cell repertoires in COVID-19. TCRdb keeps only in-frame clones here, not all; method: immunoSEQ multiplex PCR. The sample includes roughly 150,000 clones, around 90% seen only once; the top ten take approximately 3.8%. The sequenced sample was PBMCs or T cells enriched from blood (not recorded which). The receptors were gathered from a woman between 40 and 50 years old who had been exposed to COVID-19. CDR3s include the opening cysteine and the closing phenylalanine or tryptophan. The order of the fields is V gene, J gene, clone size, D gene, CDR3 DNA, CDR3 protein. The D gene is left open where the match is weak. Clone size is stated in some rows and not others, as once, few, many or a class when expanded.

V gene: TRBV2
J gene: TRBJ2-1
clone size: NA
D gene: TRBD2
CDR3 DNA: TGTGCCAGCAGCGCCCGCGGGGGGGCCGCGGCCAATGAGCAGTTCTTC
CDR3 protein: CASSARGGAAANEQFF

V gene: TRBV28
J gene: TRBJ2-7
clone size: NA
D gene: NA
CDR3 DNA: TGTGCCAGCAGTTTAAGGGGCGAGCAGTACTTC
CDR3 protein: CASSLRGEQYF

V gene: TRBV27
J gene: TRBJ1-1
clone size: once
D gene: NA
CDR3 DNA: TGTGCCAGCAGTTTTAAGGGGACTGAAGCTTTCTTT
CDR3 protein: CASSFKGTEAFF

V gene: TRBV7-2
J gene: TRBJ2-7
clone size: NA
D gene: TRBD1
CDR3 DNA: TGTGCCAGCAGCCCCCGGGACAGCTACCGCGAGCAGTACTTC
CDR3 protein: CASSPRDSYREQYF

V gene: TRBV7-9
J gene: TRBJ1-3
clone size: NA
D gene: NA
CDR3 DNA: TGTGCCAGCAGCTTCCTGGGGCGTGGAAACACCATATATTTT
CDR3 protein: CASSFLGRGNTIYF

V gene: TRBV4-1
J gene: TRBJ2-2
clone size: NA
D gene: TRBD1
CDR3 DNA: TGCGCCAGCAGCCCTGGGACAGGGGTTTACACCGGGGAGCTGTTTTTT
CDR3 protein: CASSPGTGVYTGELFF

V gene: TRBV7-9
J gene: TRBJ1-1
clone size: NA
D gene: NA
CDR3 DNA: TGTGCCAGCAGCCGAAACGGGCAGGGGCAGGGAACTGAAGCTTTCTTT
CDR3 protein: CASSRNGQGQGTEAFF

V gene: TRBV28
J gene: TRBJ1-2
clone size: NA
D gene: TRBD1
CDR3 DNA: TGTGCCAGCAGGGCAGGGGGCCCCACTAACTATGGCTACACCTTC
CDR3 protein: CASRAGGPTNYGYTF

V gene: TRBV9
J gene: TRBJ1-2
clone size: NA
D gene: NA
CDR3 DNA: TGTGCCAGCAGCGTCAGACAGGCCCATGGCTACACCTTC
CDR3 protein: CASSVRQAHGYTF

V gene: TRBV5-1
J gene: TRBJ1-1
clone size: NA
D gene: NA
CDR3 DNA: TGCGCCAGCAGCGTGAGGGAGAACACTGAAGCTTTCTTT
CDR3 protein: CASSVRENTEAFF

V gene: TRBV7-9
J gene: TRBJ1-5
clone size: NA
D gene: NA
CDR3 DNA: TGTGCCAGCAGCTCCGATCCGGGAGAGGTGCTCAATCAGCCCCAGCATTTT
CDR3 protein: CASSSDPGEVLNQPQHF

V gene: TRBV5-4
J gene: TRBJ1-1
clone size: NA
D gene: NA
CDR3 DNA: TGTGCCAGCAGCTTCATCAGGGGCGGGGGTAACACTGAAGCTTTCTTT
CDR3 protein: CASSFIRGGGNTEAFF

V gene: TRBV6-5
J gene: TRBJ2-7
clone size: NA
D gene: TRBD2
CDR3 DNA: TGTGCCAGCAGTTACAGGGCAGCGGGAGGGGTCCACGAGCAGTACTTC
CDR3 protein: CASSYRAAGGVHEQYF

V gene: TRBV7-2
J gene: TRBJ2-7
clone size: NA
D gene: TRBD2
CDR3 DNA: TGTGCCAGCAGCTTAACCCCTAGCGGGGGCTACGAGCAGTACTTC
CDR3 protein: CASSLTPSGGYEQYF

V gene: TRBV5-6
J gene: TRBJ2-1
clone size: few
D gene: TRBD2
CDR3 DNA: TGTGCCAGCAGCCCCCCGGTGAGCGGGAGGGCCTGGTTAGGAGAGCAGTTCTTC
CDR3 protein: CASSPPVSGRAWLGEQFF

V gene: TRBV5-1
J gene: TRBJ1-2
clone size: NA
D gene: TRBD1
CDR3 DNA: TGCGCCAGCAGCCCTGGACCGGGACAGGGTTATGGCTACACCTTC
CDR3 protein: CASSPGPGQGYGYTF

V gene: TRBV10-3
J gene: TRBJ1-1
clone size: NA
D gene: NA
CDR3 DNA: TGTGCCATCATCCCCTCGACAGGGAACACTGAAGCTTTCTTT
CDR3 protein: CAIIPSTGNTEAFF

V gene: TRBV28
J gene: TRBJ1-5
clone size: NA
D gene: NA
CDR3 DNA: TGTGCCAGCAGTTTTTCGCGGGGGCCCAGGTCCGATCAGCCCCAGCATTTT
CDR3 protein: CASSFSRGPRSDQPQHF

V gene: TRBV12-5
J gene: TRBJ1-4
clone size: NA
D gene: TRBD1
CDR3 DNA: TGTGCTAGTGGTTTGACAACAGGGGGGACTAATGAAAAACTGTTTTTT
CDR3 protein: CASGLTTGGTNEKLFF

V gene: TRBV4-1
J gene: TRBJ2-7
clone size: NA
D gene: NA
CDR3 DNA: TGCGCCAGCAGCCAAGTTTACCCAGGGAGGCGTTCCGAGCAGTACTTC
CDR3 protein: CASSQVYPGRRSEQYF

V gene: TRBV18
J gene: TRBJ2-1
clone size: NA
D gene: TRBD2
CDR3 DNA: TGTGCCAGCTCACCGCCGGGACTAGCGGCTAATGAGCAGTTCTTC
CDR3 protein: CASSPPGLAANEQFF

V gene: TRBV7-6
J gene: TRBJ2-3
clone size: NA
D gene: NA
CDR3 DNA: TGTGCCAGCAGCCCCAGAGGACAGACTCCGACCCCGAGGGATACGCAGTATTTT
CDR3 protein: CASSPRGQTPTPRDTQYF

V gene: TRBV21-1
J gene: TRBJ2-4
clone size: NA
D gene: NA
CDR3 DNA: TGTGCCAGCAGCAAAAAAAGGGCCCTGACTAGCGGGAGTACCAAAAACATTCAGTACTTC
CDR3 protein: CASSKKRALTSGSTKNIQYF

V gene: TRBV28
J gene: TRBJ2-2
clone size: NA
D gene: NA
CDR3 DNA: TGTGCCAGCAGCGGCCTAGGTTACGGGGAGCTGTTTTTT
CDR3 protein: CASSGLGYGELFF

V gene: TRBV9
J gene: TRBJ1-4
clone size: NA
D gene: TRBD1
CDR3 DNA: TGTGCCAGCAGCGTACCAGACAGGGCGACTGAAAAACTGTTTTTT
CDR3 protein: CASSVPDRATEKLFF

V gene: TRBV6-5
J gene: TRBJ2-7
clone size: NA
D gene: NA
CDR3 DNA: TGTGCCAGCAGTTACCGCAGATACTACGAGCAGTACTTC
CDR3 protein: CASSYRRYYEQYF

V gene: TRBV19
J gene: TRBJ2-2
clone size: NA
D gene: NA
CDR3 DNA: TGTGCCACCCTTTTCACCGGGGAGCTGTTTTTT
CDR3 protein: CATLFTGELFF

V gene: TRBV4-3
J gene: TRBJ2-2
clone size: NA
D gene: TRBD1
CDR3 DNA: TGCGCCAGCAGCCAAGATCTGGGGACAGGGGACACCGGGGAGCTGTTTTTT
CDR3 protein: CASSQDLGTGDTGELFF

V gene: TRBV18
J gene: TRBJ1-2
clone size: NA
D gene: NA
CDR3 DNA: TGTGCCAGCTCCGCAGAAGGGGAGGCCAACTATGGCTACACCTTC
CDR3 protein: CASSAEGEANYGYTF

V gene: TRBV5-1
J gene: TRBJ2-5
clone size: NA
D gene: TRBD2
CDR3 DNA: TGCGCCAGCAGCCCGCTCGGACTAGCAGGGGAGACCCAGTACTTC
CDR3 protein: CASSPLGLAGETQYF

V gene: TRBV6-1
J gene: TRBJ1-1
clone size: NA
D gene: NA
CDR3 DNA: TGTGCCAGCAGTGACCAGAATATGAACACTGAAGCTTTCTTT
CDR3 protein: CASSDQNMNTEAFF

V gene: TRBV5-1
J gene: TRBJ2-7
clone size: NA
D gene: NA
CDR3 DNA: TGCGCCAGCAGCTTGGGATCAAACAGCTCCTACGAGCAGTACTTC
CDR3 protein: CASSLGSNSSYEQYF

V gene: TRBV27
J gene: TRBJ1-2
clone size: NA
D gene: TRBD1
CDR3 DNA: TGTGCCAGCAGTCTTTCCCCGGGACAGGGGTGGAGCTACACCTTC
CDR3 protein: CASSLSPGQGWSYTF

V gene: TRBV5-4
J gene: TRBJ2-3
clone size: once
D gene: NA
CDR3 DNA: TGTGCCAGCAGCTTGGCCGGGGGGCAGTGGGGCACAGATACGCAGTATTTT
CDR3 protein: CASSLAGGQWGTDTQYF

V gene: TRBV9
J gene: TRBJ2-7
clone size: few
D gene: TRBD2
CDR3 DNA: TGTGCCAGCAGCGGGAGCGGGGGGGCCTACGAGCAGTACTTC
CDR3 protein: CASSGSGGAYEQYF

V gene: TRBV10-3
J gene: TRBJ2-1
clone size: NA
D gene: TRBD2
CDR3 DNA: TGTGCCATCAGTGCCCCGGTCACTAGCGCAACCTACAATGAGCAGTTCTTC
CDR3 protein: CAISAPVTSATYNEQFF

V gene: TRBV5-1
J gene: TRBJ1-2
clone size: NA
D gene: NA
CDR3 DNA: TGCGCCAGCAGCTTGGATAGTCTAATTTTTGGCTACACCTTC
CDR3 protein: CASSLDSLIFGYTF

V gene: TRBV28
J gene: TRBJ1-6
clone size: NA
D gene: TRBD1
CDR3 DNA: TGTGCCAGCAGTGAACCACAGGGGGCGAGGTCACCCCTCCACTTT
CDR3 protein: CASSEPQGARSPLHF

V gene: TRBV27
J gene: TRBJ2-3
clone size: NA
D gene: NA
CDR3 DNA: TGTGCCAGCAGTTTTGGCGGAGCAAGCACAGATACGCAGTATTTT
CDR3 protein: CASSFGGASTDTQYF

V gene: TRBV7-9
J gene: TRBJ2-7
clone size: NA
D gene: NA
CDR3 DNA: TGTGCCAGCAGCTTAGAGGGGGTCCGCTCCTACGAGCAGTACTTC
CDR3 protein: CASSLEGVRSYEQYF

V gene: TRBV24-1
J gene: TRBJ1-1
clone size: NA
D gene: NA
CDR3 DNA: TGTGCCACCAGTGACCCCCGGATCCGGACAACTGAAGCTTTCTTT
CDR3 protein: CATSDPRIRTTEAFF

V gene: TRBV15
J gene: TRBJ1-6
clone size: NA
D gene: TRBD1
CDR3 DNA: TGTGCCACCAAGACAGGGGGTTTGGATAATTCACCCCTCCACTTT
CDR3 protein: CATKTGGLDNSPLHF

V gene: TRBV11-2
J gene: TRBJ2-2
clone size: NA
D gene: NA
CDR3 DNA: TGTGCCAGCAGCTTAGAACTGTCAGGGGACCTCACCGGGGAGCTGTTTTTT
CDR3 protein: CASSLELSGDLTGELFF

V gene: TRBV12-5
J gene: TRBJ2-2
clone size: NA
D gene: NA
CDR3 DNA: TGTGCTAGTGGTTTGGGGGCCGCGAACACCGGGGAGCTGTTTTTT
CDR3 protein: CASGLGAANTGELFF

V gene: TRBV29-1
J gene: TRBJ2-7
clone size: NA
D gene: TRBD1
CDR3 DNA: TGCAGCGTTCTCCTTTTACAGGGGGCGCGGGAGCAGTACTTC
CDR3 protein: CSVLLLQGAREQYF

V gene: TRBV25-1
J gene: TRBJ2-5
clone size: NA
D gene: NA
CDR3 DNA: TGTGCCAGCAGTGAAGAAGGCGGATCCCGGACCCAGTACTTC
CDR3 protein: CASSEEGGSRTQYF

V gene: TRBV3-1/TRBV3-2
J gene: TRBJ1-2
clone size: NA
D gene: NA
CDR3 DNA: TGTGCCAGCAGCGGGCCCCAAGCTAACTATGGCTACACCTTC
CDR3 protein: CASSGPQANYGYTF

V gene: TRBV6-2/TRBV6-3
J gene: TRBJ1-6
clone size: NA
D gene: NA
CDR3 DNA: TGTGCCAGCAGTTACCGTCAGGGTGGCAACTATGATTCACCCCTCCACTTT
CDR3 protein: CASSYRQGGNYDSPLHF

V gene: TRBV5-4
J gene: TRBJ1-3
clone size: NA
D gene: NA
CDR3 DNA: TGTGCCAGCAGCGGGGGCCGGTCCTCTGGAAACACCATATATTTT
CDR3 protein: CASSGGRSSGNTIYF

V gene: TRBV27
J gene: TRBJ1-5
clone size: NA
D gene: NA
CDR3 DNA: TGTGCCAGCAGTTTCCCGAATCAGCCCCAGCATTTT
CDR3 protein: CASSFPNQPQHF

V gene: TRBV6-5
J gene: TRBJ1-2
clone size: NA
D gene: TRBD1
CDR3 DNA: TGTGCCAGCAGGCCGGGACAGGGAGGGTATGGCTACACCTTC
CDR3 protein: CASRPGQGGYGYTF

V gene: TRBV7-2
J gene: TRBJ2-7
clone size: NA
D gene: NA
CDR3 DNA: TGTGCCAGTCGATCGGGTTCCTACGAGCAGTACTTC
CDR3 protein: CASRSGSYEQYF

V gene: TRBV5-1
J gene: TRBJ2-2
clone size: NA
D gene: NA
CDR3 DNA: TGCGCCAGCAGCCCCCCGGGACTTGACGCCGGGGAGCTGTTTTTT
CDR3 protein: CASSPPGLDAGELFF

V gene: TRBV7-2
J gene: TRBJ2-3
clone size: NA
D gene: TRBD2
CDR3 DNA: TGTGCCAGCAGCTCTAGCGGGAGGGGAGCTTACACAGATACGCAGTATTTT
CDR3 protein: CASSSSGRGAYTDTQYF